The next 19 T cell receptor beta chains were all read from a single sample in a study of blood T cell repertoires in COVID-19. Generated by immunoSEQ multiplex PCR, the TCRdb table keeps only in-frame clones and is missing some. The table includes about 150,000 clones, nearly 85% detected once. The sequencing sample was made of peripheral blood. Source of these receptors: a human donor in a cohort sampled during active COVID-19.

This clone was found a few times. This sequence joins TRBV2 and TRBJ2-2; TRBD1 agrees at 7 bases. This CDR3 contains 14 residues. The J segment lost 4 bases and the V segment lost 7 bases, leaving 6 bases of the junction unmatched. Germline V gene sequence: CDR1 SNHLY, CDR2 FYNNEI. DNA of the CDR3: TGTGCCAGCATATACAGGGGTGCCACCGGGGAGCTGTTTTTT. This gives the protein CASIYRGATGELFF.

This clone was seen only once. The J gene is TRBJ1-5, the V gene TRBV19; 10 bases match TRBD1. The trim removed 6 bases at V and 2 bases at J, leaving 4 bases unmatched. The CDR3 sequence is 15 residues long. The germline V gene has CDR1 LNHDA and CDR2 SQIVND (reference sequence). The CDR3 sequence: CASSRGTGGNQPQHF. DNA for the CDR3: TGTGCCAGTAGCCGGGGGACAGGGGGCAATCAGCCCCAGCATTTT. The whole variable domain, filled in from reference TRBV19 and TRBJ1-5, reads DGGITQSPKYLFRKEGQNVTLSCEQNLNHDAMYWYRQDPGQGLRLIYYSQIVNDFQKGDIAEGYSVSREKKESFPLTVTSAQKNPTAFYLCASSRGTGGNQPQHFGDGTRLSIL.

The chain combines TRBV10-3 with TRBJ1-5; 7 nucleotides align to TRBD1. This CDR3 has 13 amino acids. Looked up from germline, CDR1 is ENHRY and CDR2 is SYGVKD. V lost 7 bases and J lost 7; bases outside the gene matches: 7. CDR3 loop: CAITEDRDQPQHF. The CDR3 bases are TGTGCCATCACCGAAGACAGGGACCAGCCCCAGCATTTT.

The CDR3 region has the DNA TGTGCCAGCAGTTTGCTGGGAGTTCAGTACTTC. Protein sequence: CASSLLGVQYF. The chain joins TRBV2 to TRBJ2-4, with a tentative D call TRBD2 (5 bases). Trimming removed 5 bases at V and 11 bases at J, with 10 bases between. Looked up from germline, CDR1 is SNHLY and CDR2 is FYNNEI. The CDR3 runs 11 residues.

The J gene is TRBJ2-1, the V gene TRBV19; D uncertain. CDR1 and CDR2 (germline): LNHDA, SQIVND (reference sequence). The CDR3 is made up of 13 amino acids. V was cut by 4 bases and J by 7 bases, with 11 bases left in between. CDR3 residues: CASSTRLGNEQFF. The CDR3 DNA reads TGTGCCAGTAGTACACGTCTCGGGAATGAGCAGTTCTTC.

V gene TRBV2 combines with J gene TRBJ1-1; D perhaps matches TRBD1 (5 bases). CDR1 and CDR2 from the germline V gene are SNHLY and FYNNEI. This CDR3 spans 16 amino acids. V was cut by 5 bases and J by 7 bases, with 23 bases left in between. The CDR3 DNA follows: TGTGCCAGCAGTAGAAGGGTTGACGGGATGGGGGGTGAAGCTTTCTTT. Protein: CASSRRVDGMGGEAFF.

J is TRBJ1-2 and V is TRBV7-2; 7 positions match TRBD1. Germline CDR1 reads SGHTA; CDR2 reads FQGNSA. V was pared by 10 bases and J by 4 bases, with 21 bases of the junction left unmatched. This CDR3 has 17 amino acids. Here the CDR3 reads CATPRGTGEYDGYGYTF. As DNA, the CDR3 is TGTGCCACCCCGAGGGGCACAGGGGAATATGACGGCTATGGCTACACCTTC.

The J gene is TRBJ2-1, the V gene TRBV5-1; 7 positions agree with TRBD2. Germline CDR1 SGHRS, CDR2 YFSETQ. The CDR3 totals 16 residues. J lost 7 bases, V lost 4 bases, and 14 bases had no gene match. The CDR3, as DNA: TGCGCCAGCAGCAGGACCGGGACGGGGGGAGCAAATGAGCAGTTCTTC. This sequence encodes CASSRTGTGGANEQFF.

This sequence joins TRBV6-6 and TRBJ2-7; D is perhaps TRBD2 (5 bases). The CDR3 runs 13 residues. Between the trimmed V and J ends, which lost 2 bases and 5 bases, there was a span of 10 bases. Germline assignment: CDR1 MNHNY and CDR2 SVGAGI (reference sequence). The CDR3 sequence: CASSYRASHEQYV. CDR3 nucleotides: TGTGCCAGCAGTTACCGGGCTAGCCACGAGCAGTACGTC.

The CDR3, as DNA: TGTGCCAGCAGTTACGAACTAGGGACAACCTACGAGCAGTACTTC. Translating it yields CASSYELGTTYEQYF. The chain has TRBV6-5 and TRBJ2-7; a weak D match, TRBD1 (6 bases). The CDR3 has 15 amino acids. V lost 2 bases, J lost 2 bases, and 13 bases lay in between. The germline CDR1 and CDR2 sequences are MNHEY and SVGAGI.

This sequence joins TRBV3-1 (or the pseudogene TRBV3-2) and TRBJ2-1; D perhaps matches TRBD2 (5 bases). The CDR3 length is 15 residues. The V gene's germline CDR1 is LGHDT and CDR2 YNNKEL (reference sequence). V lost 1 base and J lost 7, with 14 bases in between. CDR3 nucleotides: TGTGCCAGCAGCCAAGTCGGACTCCCCATGAATGAGCAGTTCTTC. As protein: CASSQVGLPMNEQFF.

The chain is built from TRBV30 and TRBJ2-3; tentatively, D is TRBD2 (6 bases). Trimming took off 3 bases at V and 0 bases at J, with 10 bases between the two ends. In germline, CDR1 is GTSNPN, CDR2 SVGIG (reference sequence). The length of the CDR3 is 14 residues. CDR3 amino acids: CAWSPGGSTDTQYF. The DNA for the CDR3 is TGTGCCTGGAGCCCCGGGGGTAGCACAGATACGCAGTATTTT.

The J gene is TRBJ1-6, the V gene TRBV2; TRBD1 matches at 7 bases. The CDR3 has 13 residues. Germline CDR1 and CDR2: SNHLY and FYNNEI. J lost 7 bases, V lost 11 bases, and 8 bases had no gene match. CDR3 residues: CAGLRDRNSPLHF. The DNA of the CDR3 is TGTGCCGGACTCCGGGACAGAAATTCACCCCTCCACTTT.

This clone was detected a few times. The chain's CDR3 is CASSPFLAGGSNEQFF. The CDR3 DNA reads as TGTGCCAGCAGCCCTTTTCTAGCGGGGGGTTCAAATGAGCAGTTCTTC. This chain uses TRBV7-6 with TRBJ2-1; the match to TRBD2 covers 11 bases. The CDR3 loop spans 16 amino acids. The germline gives CDR1 SGHVS, CDR2 FNYEAQ. Losses at the gene ends were 5 bases for V and 7 bases for J; bases not matched to a gene: 10.

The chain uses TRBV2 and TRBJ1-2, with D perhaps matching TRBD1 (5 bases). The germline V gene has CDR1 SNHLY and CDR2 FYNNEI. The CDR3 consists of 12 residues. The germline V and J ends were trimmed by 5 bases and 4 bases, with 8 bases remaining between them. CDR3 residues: CASSPDSYGYTF. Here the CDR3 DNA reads TGTGCCAGCAGTCCTGACAGCTATGGCTACACCTTC.

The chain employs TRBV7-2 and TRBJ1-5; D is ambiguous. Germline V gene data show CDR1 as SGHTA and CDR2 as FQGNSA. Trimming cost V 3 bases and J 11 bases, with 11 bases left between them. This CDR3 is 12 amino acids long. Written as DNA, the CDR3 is TGTGCCAGCAGCTTTGCCAGAGGGTCCCAGCATTTT. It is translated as CASSFARGSQHF.

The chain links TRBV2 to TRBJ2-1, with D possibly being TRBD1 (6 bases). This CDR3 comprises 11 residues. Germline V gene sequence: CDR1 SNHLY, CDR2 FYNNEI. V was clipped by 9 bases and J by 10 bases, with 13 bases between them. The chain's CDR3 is CASNTGFEQFF. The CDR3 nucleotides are TGTGCCAGTAATACAGGGTTCGAGCAGTTCTTC.

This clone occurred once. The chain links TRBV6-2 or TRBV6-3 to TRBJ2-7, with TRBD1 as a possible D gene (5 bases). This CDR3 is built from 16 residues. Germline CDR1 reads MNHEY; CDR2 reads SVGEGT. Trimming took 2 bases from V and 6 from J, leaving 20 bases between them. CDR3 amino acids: CASSYLLLHRPPEQYF. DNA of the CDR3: TGTGCCAGCAGTTACCTGTTGCTCCACAGGCCCCCCGAGCAGTACTTC.

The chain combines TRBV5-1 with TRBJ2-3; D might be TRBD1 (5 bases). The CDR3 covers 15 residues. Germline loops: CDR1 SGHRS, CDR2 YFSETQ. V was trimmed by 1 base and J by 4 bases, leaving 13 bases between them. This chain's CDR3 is CASSLNRLDPDTQYF. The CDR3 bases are TGCGCCAGCAGCTTGAACAGGCTAGATCCAGATACGCAGTATTTT.